These 10 T cell receptor beta chains originate from one sample sequenced in a study of blood T cells in healthy people across ages. Together with a sample-barcoded 5' primer, a J-beta primer mix was included in a second PCR lasting roughly 7 to 11 cycles. TCRdb re-called the 5' RACE reads through MiXCR, storing one row per CDR3 protein. The sample lists about 1.6 million distinct CDR3 sequences, 30% to 35% occurring once. Specimen: blood. The receptor source for this set is a woman in her 30s in good health.

In this sample, this clonotype turned up a few times. The chain has TRBV7-8 and TRBJ2-1; the match to TRBD2 covers 11 bases. The CDR3 contains 19 residues. Losses at the gene ends were 1 base for V and 6 bases for J; bases not matched to a gene: 14. CDR1 SGHVS and CDR2 FQNEAQ come from the germline V gene. CDR3 sequence (DNA): TGTGCCAGCAGCTTAGTAAGGGACAGGATTAGCGGGAGGGCCAATGAGCAGTTCTTC. Translated: CASSLVRDRISGRANEQFF.

J is TRBJ2-1 and V is TRBV5-1; 8 positions match TRBD1. This CDR3 comprises 14 residues. Losses at the gene ends were 6 bases for V and 10 bases for J; bases not matched to a gene: 12. CDR1 is SGHRS, CDR2 YFSETQ, per germline. CDR3 protein: CASTERTGTMEQFF. The CDR3 nucleotides read TGCGCCAGCACTGAACGGACAGGGACGATGGAGCAGTTCTTC.

This clonotype was seen more than once but under ten times. The chain is built from TRBV24-1 and TRBJ2-5; TRBD1 matches 8 bases. The germline CDR1 and CDR2 sequences are KGHDR and SFDVKD. V gave up 5 bases and J gave up 1 base; unmatched junction bases: 5. There are 15 residues in the CDR3. CDR3 nucleotide sequence: TGTGCCACCAGTGGGACAGGGACAGTCCAAGAGACCCAGTACTTC. Translated: CATSGTGTVQETQYF.

This clonotype turned up a few times. CDR3 amino acids: CASSLGSDSPWDTQYF. The CDR3 DNA is TGTGCCAGCAGCTTGGGGTCGGACAGCCCCTGGGATACGCAGTATTTT. This chain uses TRBV5-6 with TRBJ2-3; possible D gene TRBD1, 6 bases. The ends were cut back, 0 bases at V and 6 bases at J, with 17 bases in the middle. Germline V gives CDR1 SGHDT, CDR2 YYEEEE. The CDR3 runs 16 residues.

With regard to this clonotype: This may come from a read error, since a much larger clone is one base off. This sequence joins TRBV29-1 and TRBJ2-3, with D possibly called TRBD1 or TRBD2 (5 bases each). The CDR3 extends over 14 amino acids. Germline loops: CDR1 SQVTM, CDR2 ANQGSEA. The CDR3 region has the DNA TGCAGCGTTGAGAGGGACCAAAGCACAGGTACGCAGTATTTT. Its translation: CSVERDQSTGTQYF.

The J gene is TRBJ1-1, the V gene TRBV5-1; the match to TRBD1 covers 11 bases. Trimming at V came to 1 base and at J to 6 bases, leaving 8 bases not matched to a gene. Looked up from germline, CDR1 is SGHRS and CDR2 is YFSETQ. This CDR3 contains 16 residues. The CDR3 spells CASSLRFPGQGAEAFF. The CDR3 bases are TGCGCCAGCAGCTTGCGGTTCCCGGGACAGGGGGCTGAAGCTTTCTTT.

The genes are TRBV28 and TRBJ2-7; 10 positions agree with TRBD1. Looked up from germline, CDR1 is MDHEN and CDR2 is SYDVKM. V lost 4 bases, J lost 3 bases, and 6 bases stayed unmatched. CDR3 length equals 15 residues. In DNA, the CDR3 is TGTGCCAGCAGTTGGGGGACAGGGGTTATCTACGAGCAGTACTTC. The encoded protein is CASSWGTGVIYEQYF.

This rearrangement joins TRBV6-2 or TRBV6-3 to TRBJ2-7, with TRBD2 as a possible D gene (6 bases). This CDR3 contains 13 residues. Germline CDR1 and CDR2: MNHEY and SVGEGT. The V end was cut by 7 bases, the J end by 12 bases, with 22 bases between. The CDR3, as DNA: TGTGCCAGCATGGGGGGAAGTCAAGAGACCCGGTACTTC. Its protein is CASMGGSQETRYF.

The gene calls are TRBV4-3 and TRBJ2-1; D is uncertain. Trimming removed 6 bases from V and 5 bases from J, with 14 bases in between. This CDR3 comprises 14 residues. CDR1 and CDR2 (germline): LGHNA, YSLEER. The chain's CDR3 is CASSPNPRNNEQFF. The CDR3 DNA is TGCGCCAGCAGTCCGAACCCTAGAAACAATGAGCAGTTCTTC.

This clonotype has more than one count but fewer than ten. The J gene is TRBJ2-5, the V gene TRBV6-6; D not resolved. The CDR3 loop spans 15 amino acids. From germline, CDR1 is MNHNY and CDR2 SVGAGI (reference sequence). Trimming took 6 bases from V and 5 from J, leaving 19 bases between them. The CDR3 reads CASREKITARETQYF. The CDR3 DNA reads TGTGCCAGCAGGGAAAAAATTACCGCCCGGGAGACCCAGTACTTC.